This T cell receptor beta chain stems from a study of cytomegalovirus exposure and HLA in healthy donors. The PCR employed 60 Vbeta primers together with 13 Jbeta primers. Clones were sequenced by immunoSEQ multiplex PCR, and TCRdb holds only the in-frame ones, with some missing. This table has under 200,000 clones, about 85% appearing once. Trimming stripped 1 base from V and 0 bases from J, with 13 bases between. Germline values: CDR1 SGHNT, CDR2 YENEEA. The CDR3 has 16 residues. Study conclusions and caveats: In vitro, a few CMV-associated chains proved specific for CMV antigens. In an earlier analysis, productive rearrangement rates for most beta V segments clustered near 87% or 30%. Analysis was carried out at a later point, and it linked a missense DCLRE1C variant to TCR beta V- and J-gene trimming.

A remark on this clone: The antigen remains unidentified.

The sample taken for sequencing was PBMCs. This TCR was sampled from a male donor in good health and CMV-seropositive. The chain is built from TRBV11-3 and TRBJ2-7; D may be TRBD1 (5 bases). CDR3 sequence (DNA): TGTGCCAGCAGCTTAGGGCCCCCGGACATCTCCTACGAGCAGTACTTC. This sequence encodes CASSLGPPDISYEQYF.